This T cell receptor beta chain emerged from a study of cytotoxic CD8 clonotypes in ibrutinib-treated CLL. About the research overall: With a range of 6 to 36, the median treatment time before response samples were taken was more than nine months.

With regard to this clone: As yet, its antigen is unknown.

CDR1 is MNHEY and CDR2 is SVGAGI in the germline V gene. V lost 6 bases to trimming and J lost 2 bases, with 8 bases between them. CDR3 size: 13 residues. Study findings and constraints: Private clonotypes, not public ones, expanded at ibrutinib response. Whereas clonality rose at ibrutinib response, it declined toward baseline at progression.

Produced via immunoSEQ multiplex PCR; TCRdb's table is partial and in-frame only. Among approximately 340,000 clones, 67% were seen once, and the ten largest hold under 8%. Sequenced material: PBMCs, taken after 36 months of ibrutinib treatment. The source is a human donor with chronic lymphocytic leukemia. The genes are TRBV6-5 and TRBJ1-5; unclear D gene. Here the CDR3 reads CASSTRGNQPQHF. The CDR3 DNA reads TGTGCCAGCAGCACTAGAGGCAATCAGCCCCAGCATTTT.